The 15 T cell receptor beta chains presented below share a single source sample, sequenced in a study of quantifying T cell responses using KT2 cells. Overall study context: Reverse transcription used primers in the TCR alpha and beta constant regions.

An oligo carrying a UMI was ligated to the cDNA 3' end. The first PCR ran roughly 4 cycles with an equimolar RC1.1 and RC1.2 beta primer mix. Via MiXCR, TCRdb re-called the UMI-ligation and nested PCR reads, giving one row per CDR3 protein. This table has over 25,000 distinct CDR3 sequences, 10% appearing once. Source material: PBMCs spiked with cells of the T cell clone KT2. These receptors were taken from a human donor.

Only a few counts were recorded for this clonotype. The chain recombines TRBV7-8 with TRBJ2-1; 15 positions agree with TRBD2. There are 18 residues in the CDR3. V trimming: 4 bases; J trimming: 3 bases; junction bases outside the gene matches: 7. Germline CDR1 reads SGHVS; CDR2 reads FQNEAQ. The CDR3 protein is CASSSWTSGRAFYNEQFF. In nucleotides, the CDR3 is TGTGCCAGCAGCTCCTGGACTAGCGGGAGGGCCTTCTACAATGAGCAGTTCTTC. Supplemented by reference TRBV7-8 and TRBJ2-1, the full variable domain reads GAGVSQSPRYKVAKRGQDVALRCDPISGHVSLFWYQQALGQGPEFLTYFQNEAQLDKSGLPSDRFFAERPEGSVSTLKIQRTQQEDSAVYLCASSSWTSGRAFYNEQFFGPGTRLTVL.

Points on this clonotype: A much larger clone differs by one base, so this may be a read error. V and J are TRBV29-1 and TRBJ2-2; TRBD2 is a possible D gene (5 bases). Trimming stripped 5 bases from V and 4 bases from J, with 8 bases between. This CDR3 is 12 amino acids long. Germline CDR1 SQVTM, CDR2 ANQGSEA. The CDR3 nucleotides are TGCAGCGTTTACGAGGGCACCGGGGAGCTGTTTTTT. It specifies CSVYEGTGELFF.

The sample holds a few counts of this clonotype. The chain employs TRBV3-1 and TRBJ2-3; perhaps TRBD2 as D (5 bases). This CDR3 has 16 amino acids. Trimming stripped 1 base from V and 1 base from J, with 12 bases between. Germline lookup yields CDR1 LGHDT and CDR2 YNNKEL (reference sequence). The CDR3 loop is CASSQAQLEGTDTQYF. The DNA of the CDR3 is TGTGCCAGCAGCCAAGCCCAACTGGAGGGCACAGATACGCAGTATTTT.

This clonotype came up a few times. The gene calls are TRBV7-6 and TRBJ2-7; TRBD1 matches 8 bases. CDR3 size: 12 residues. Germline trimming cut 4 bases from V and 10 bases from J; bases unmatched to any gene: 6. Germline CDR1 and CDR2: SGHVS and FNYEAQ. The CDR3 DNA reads TGTGCCAGCAGCTACGGACAGGGCCCACAGTACTTC. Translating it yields CASSYGQGPQYF.

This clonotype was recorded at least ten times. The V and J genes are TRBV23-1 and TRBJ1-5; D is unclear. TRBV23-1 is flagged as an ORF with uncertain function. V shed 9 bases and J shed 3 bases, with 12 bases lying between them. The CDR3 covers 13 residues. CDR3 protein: CARPGLVNQPQHF. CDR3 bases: TGCGCCAGGCCCGGGTTAGTCAATCAGCCCCAGCATTTT.

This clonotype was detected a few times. This chain's CDR3 is CSARAVIPYEQYF. In nucleotides, the CDR3 is TGCAGTGCTAGAGCAGTGATCCCTTACGAGCAGTACTTC. V gene TRBV20-1 combines with J gene TRBJ2-7; D is undetermined. The CDR3 is 13 residues long. Trimming left V 1 base short and J 4 bases short, with 11 bases between. Per germline, CDR1 DFQATT and CDR2 SNEGSKA (reference sequence).

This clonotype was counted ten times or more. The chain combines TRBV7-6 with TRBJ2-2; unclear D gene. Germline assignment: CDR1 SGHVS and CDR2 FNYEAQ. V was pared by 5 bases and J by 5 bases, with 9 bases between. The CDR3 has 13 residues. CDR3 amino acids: CASSDFGTGELFF. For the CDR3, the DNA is TGTGCCAGCAGCGACTTTGGGACCGGGGAGCTGTTTTTT.

The CDR3 loop reads CSASGQANQPQHF. CDR3 DNA: TGCAGTGCTAGCGGACAGGCCAATCAGCCCCAGCATTTT. The chain has TRBV20-1 and TRBJ1-5, with 7 positions matching TRBD1. In germline, CDR1 is DFQATT, CDR2 SNEGSKA (reference sequence). The CDR3 consists of 13 residues. The V segment lost 3 bases and the J segment 3 bases; nucleotides outside the gene matches: 2.

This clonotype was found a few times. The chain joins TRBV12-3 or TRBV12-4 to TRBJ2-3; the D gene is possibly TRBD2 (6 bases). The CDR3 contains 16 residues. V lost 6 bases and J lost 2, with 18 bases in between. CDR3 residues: CASRKSGVVITDTQYF. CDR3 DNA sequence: TGTGCCAGCAGGAAATCGGGGGTCGTGATCACAGATACGCAGTATTTT.

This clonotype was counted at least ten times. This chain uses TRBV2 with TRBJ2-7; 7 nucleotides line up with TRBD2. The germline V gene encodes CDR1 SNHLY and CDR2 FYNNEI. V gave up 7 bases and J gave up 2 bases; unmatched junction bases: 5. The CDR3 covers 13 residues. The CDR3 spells CASTRLAAYEQYF. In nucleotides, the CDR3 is TGTGCCAGCACGAGACTAGCTGCCTACGAGCAGTACTTC.

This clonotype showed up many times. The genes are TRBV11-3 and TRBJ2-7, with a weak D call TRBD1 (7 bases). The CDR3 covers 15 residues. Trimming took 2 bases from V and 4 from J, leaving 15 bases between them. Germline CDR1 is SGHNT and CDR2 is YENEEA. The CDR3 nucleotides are TGTGCCAGCAGCTTACGGGGGACAGACATGTACGAGCAGTACTTC. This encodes CASSLRGTDMYEQYF.

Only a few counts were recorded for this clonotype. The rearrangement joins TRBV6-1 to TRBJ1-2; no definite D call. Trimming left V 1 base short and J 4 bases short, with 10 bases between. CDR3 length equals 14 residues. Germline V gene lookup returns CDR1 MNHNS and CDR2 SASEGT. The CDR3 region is CASSEGVRIYGYTF. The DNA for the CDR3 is TGTGCCAGCAGTGAAGGGGTCAGGATCTATGGCTACACCTTC.

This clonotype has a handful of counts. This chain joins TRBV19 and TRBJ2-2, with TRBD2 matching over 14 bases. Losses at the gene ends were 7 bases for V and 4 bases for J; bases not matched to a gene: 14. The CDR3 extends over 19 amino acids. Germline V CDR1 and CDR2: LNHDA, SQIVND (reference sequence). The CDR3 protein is CASNNPGLAGAAGTGELFF. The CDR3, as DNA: TGTGCCAGTAACAACCCGGGACTAGCGGGAGCGGCGGGCACCGGGGAGCTGTTTTTT.

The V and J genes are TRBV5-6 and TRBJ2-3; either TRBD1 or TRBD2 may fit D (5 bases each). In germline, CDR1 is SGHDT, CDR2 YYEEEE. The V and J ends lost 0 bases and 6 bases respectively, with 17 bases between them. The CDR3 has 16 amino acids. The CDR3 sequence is CASSLVGSRGGDTQYF. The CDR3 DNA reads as TGTGCCAGCAGCTTGGTGGGGAGTAGGGGCGGGGATACGCAGTATTTT. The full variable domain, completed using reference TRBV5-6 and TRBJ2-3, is DAGVTQSPTHLIKTRGQQVTLRCSPKSGHDTVSWYQQALGQGPQFIFQYYEEEERQRGNFPDRFSGHQFPNYSSELNVNALLLGDSALYLCASSLVGSRGGDTQYFGPGTRLTVL.

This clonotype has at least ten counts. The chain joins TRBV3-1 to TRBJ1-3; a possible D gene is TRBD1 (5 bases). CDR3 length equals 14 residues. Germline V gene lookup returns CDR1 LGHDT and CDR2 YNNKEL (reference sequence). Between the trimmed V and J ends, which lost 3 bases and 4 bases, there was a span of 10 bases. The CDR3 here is CASSHVGQGNTIYF. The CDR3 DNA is TGTGCCAGCAGCCATGTCGGACAAGGAAACACCATATATTTT.